The entry below gives a single T cell receptor (beta chain) sequence along with its context. Its target is not known. The CDR3 extends over 18 amino acids. V dropped 1 base and J dropped 4; count of bases not matched to a gene: 11. From germline, CDR1 is ENHRY and CDR2 SYGVKD. Each CDR3 protein is one row after TCRdb ran MiXCR on the reads. This table holds some 920,000 distinct CDR3 sequences, around 32% found once. This specimen belongs to a study of T cell repertoires in cytomegalovirus infection. Turning to the study itself: Recently described HLA-C-restricted plus well-studied HLA-B-restricted CMV epitopes were used. Both CMV infection and a matching HLA type were indicated by public TCR beta signatures.

Study-level points and caveats: HLA-C-restricted CMV clonotypes gave the most frequent clonotype in two of eight donors.

The sequence was collected from a human donor in good health (CMV status not recorded). Some clones in this sample may be carry-over from other donors' samples. The chain is built from TRBV10-3 and TRBJ2-5; 11 nucleotides line up with TRBD1. The sample was cultured CD8+ T cells from PBMCs, taken from culture after CMV antigen stimulation. DNA for the CDR3: TGTGCCATCAGTGAGTTCGCCCTTGGACAGGGGGCAGGAGAGACCCAGTACTTC. Residues: CAISEFALGQGAGETQYF.